What follows are 16 T cell receptor beta chains derived from one specimen sequenced in a study of blood T cell repertoires in COVID-19. Here immunoSEQ multiplex PCR was the method, and the copy in TCRdb shows in-frame clones only, minus some. The sample shows about 360,000 clones, 87% of them seen only once. What was sequenced was PBMCs or T cells enriched from blood (not recorded which). These receptors all stem from a young man who had recovered from COVID-19.

The chain is built from TRBV18 and TRBJ1-4; D perhaps matches TRBD1 (5 bases). The germline V and J ends were trimmed by 2 bases and 6 bases, with 10 bases remaining between them. The CDR3 consists of 14 residues. Germline V gene sequence: CDR1 KGHSH, CDR2 LQKENI. The chain's CDR3 is CASSPRGADEKLFF. The CDR3 DNA reads as TGTGCCAGCTCACCAAGGGGTGCCGATGAAAAACTGTTTTTT.

The chain employs TRBV6-1 and TRBJ1-6; tentatively, D is TRBD1 (5 bases). The germline V and J ends were trimmed by 1 base and 11 bases, with 12 bases remaining between them. CDR3 size: 14 residues. Germline V gene data show CDR1 as MNHNS and CDR2 as SASEGT. The CDR3 reads CASSEGIGVAPLHF. The CDR3 nucleotides are TGTGCCAGCAGTGAAGGCATAGGGGTGGCACCCCTCCACTTT.

J is TRBJ1-6 and V is TRBV6-1; 10 nucleotides match TRBD1. CDR1 MNHNS and CDR2 SASEGT come from the germline V gene. The ends lost 3 bases at V and 9 bases at J; junction bases unmatched: 5. The CDR3 totals 15 residues. The CDR3 nucleotides read TGTGCCAGCAGTGAGAGGGACAGGGGAGGTTCACCCCTCCACTTT. Protein: CASSERDRGGSPLHF.

The V call is TRBV5-6, the J call TRBJ1-1, with TRBD1 matching over 7 bases. Germline V gives CDR1 SGHDT, CDR2 YYEEEE. V lost 9 bases, J lost 7 bases, and 12 bases stayed unmatched. The CDR3 has 13 residues. In DNA form, the CDR3 reads TGTGCCACCACCCTGAAGGGGGCGGTTGAAGCTTTCTTT. Protein product: CATTLKGAVEAFF.

The V gene is TRBV5-1, the J gene TRBJ2-3; no clear D. Trimming shortened V by 8 bases and J by 4 bases, and 8 bases separated the two germline ends. This CDR3 region has 11 residues. CDR1 SGHRS and CDR2 YFSETQ come from the germline V gene. CDR3 sequence: CASSIADTQYF. The CDR3 coding sequence is TGCGCCAGTTCCATTGCAGATACGCAGTATTTT.

The chain uses TRBV12-3 or TRBV12-4 and TRBJ2-7; no clear D. The CDR3 consists of 13 residues. Between the trimmed V and J ends, which lost 3 bases and 1 base, there was a span of 7 bases. The CDR3 protein is CASSLVTSYEQYF. In DNA form, the CDR3 reads TGTGCCAGCAGTTTGGTCACTTCCTACGAGCAGTACTTC.

J is TRBJ1-5 and V is TRBV15, with D unresolved. This CDR3 has 16 residues. V was pared by 1 base and J by 3 bases, with 13 bases between. Germline V gene sequence: CDR1 LNHNV, CDR2 YYDKDF (reference sequence). CDR3 residues: CATSRGTVNFNQPQHF. The DNA for the CDR3 is TGTGCCACCAGCAGAGGCACAGTCAACTTCAATCAGCCCCAGCATTTT.

V and J are TRBV6-5 and TRBJ1-5; 7 bases are a match to TRBD1. CDR3 size: 14 residues. With 7 bases clipped from V and 2 bases from J, the junction kept 5 bases outside the gene matches. CDR1 MNHEY and CDR2 SVGAGI come from the germline V gene. As DNA, the CDR3 is TGTGCCAGCAACAGACAGGGTGGCAATCAGCCCCAGCATTTT. Amino acid sequence: CASNRQGGNQPQHF.

This rearrangement joins TRBV4-1 to TRBJ1-4; 8 nucleotides line up with TRBD1. Germline V lookup: CDR1 MGHRA, CDR2 YSYEKL. Trimming removed 3 bases from V and 0 bases from J; junction bases left unmatched: 0. The CDR3 contains 15 residues. The CDR3 region is CASSQTGATNEKLFF. The CDR3 DNA follows: TGCGCCAGCAGCCAGACAGGGGCAACTAATGAAAAACTGTTTTTT.

The rearrangement uses TRBV7-9 and TRBJ2-7, with 9 bases lining up with TRBD1. This CDR3 is built from 12 residues. In germline, CDR1 is SEHNR, CDR2 FQNEAQ (reference sequence). Trimming at V came to 5 bases and at J to 6 bases, leaving 2 bases not matched to a gene. CDR3 in DNA: TGTGCCAGCAGCGAACAGGGGGCCGAGCAGTACTTC. This gives the protein CASSEQGAEQYF.

V and J are TRBV5-4 and TRBJ1-2; the D gene is possibly TRBD1 (5 bases). Per the germline V gene, CDR1 is SGHNT and CDR2 is YYREEE (reference sequence). CDR3 length: 15 amino acids. The germline V and J ends were trimmed by 3 bases and 6 bases, with 18 bases remaining between them. The DNA for the CDR3 is TGTGCCAGCAGCTCCTTGTCGGGGACGGGGGATGGCTACACCTTC. Translating gives CASSSLSGTGDGYTF.

V is TRBV19 and J is TRBJ1-1, with D perhaps TRBD1 (6 bases). This CDR3 comprises 15 residues. Germline CDR1 reads LNHDA; CDR2 reads SQIVND (reference sequence). V was cut by 5 bases and J by 4 bases, with 17 bases left in between. The CDR3 DNA reads as TGTGCCAGTAGTGTCGACAGGATTAGTAGCACTGAAGCTTTCTTT. Its translation is CASSVDRISSTEAFF. Drawing the rest from reference TRBV19 and TRBJ1-1, the complete variable domain is DGGITQSPKYLFRKEGQNVTLSCEQNLNHDAMYWYRQDPGQGLRLIYYSQIVNDFQKGDIAEGYSVSREKKESFPLTVTSAQKNPTAFYLCASSVDRISSTEAFFGQGTRLTVV.

The rearrangement links TRBV7-8 to TRBJ1-4, with a possible D match to TRBD1 (5 bases). CDR3 length: 12 residues. V dropped 5 bases and J dropped 8 bases, with 9 bases sitting between them. Germline CDR1 and CDR2: SGHVS and FQNEAQ. The CDR3 DNA is TGTGCCAGCAGCCCTTCAGGGGAAAAACTGTTTTTT. Translation gives CASSPSGEKLFF.

CDR3 sequence reads: CSARHTGFYTF. The CDR3 region has the DNA TGCAGTGCTAGACACACAGGGTTCTACACCTTC. The chain couples TRBV20-1 to TRBJ1-2, with a weak D call TRBD1 (6 bases). The V and J ends lost 2 bases and 10 bases respectively, with 11 bases between them. The length of the CDR3 is 11 residues. Germline values: CDR1 DFQATT, CDR2 SNEGSKA (reference sequence).

The CDR3 sequence is CASSLVSSGGGSQETQYF. Here the CDR3 DNA reads TGTGCCAGCAGCTTAGTGTCTAGCGGGGGGGGTTCTCAAGAGACCCAGTACTTC. The chain carries TRBV7-2 and TRBJ2-5; 12 nucleotides align to TRBD2. Trimming cost V 1 base and J 2 bases; bases outside gene matches: 8. The CDR3 is 18 amino acids. The germline V gene encodes CDR1 SGHTA and CDR2 FQGNSA.

The chain recombines TRBV6-5 with TRBJ1-5, with a tentative D call TRBD1 (6 bases). Trimming removed 5 bases from V and 7 bases from J, with 18 bases in between. The CDR3 consists of 15 residues. The germline CDR1 and CDR2 sequences are MNHEY and SVGAGI. The CDR3 reads CASSLSYRDRQPQHF. CDR3 nucleotides: TGTGCCAGCAGTCTAAGTTACAGGGATCGGCAGCCCCAGCATTTT.